This entry concerns a single TCR beta chain. The repertoire was sequenced with immunoSEQ multiplex PCR; TCRdb's copy has only in-frame clones and lacks some. The sample holds 84,000 or so clones, around 94% seen once. The data belong to a study of technical replicates of blood from a few donors. This clonotype was sampled from a human donor in good health. Sequenced input: T cells isolated from PBMCs.

DNA of the CDR3: TGCAGCGTTGGAGGGAACACCGGGGAGCTGTTTTTT. It specifies CSVGGNTGELFF. This chain uses TRBV29-1 with TRBJ2-2; D is ambiguous. The CDR3 consists of 12 residues. Trimming pared 4 bases from V and 1 base from J, leaving 4 bases between. Germline lookup yields CDR1 SQVTM and CDR2 ANQGSEA.